This entry lists 24 T cell receptor beta chains sequenced from one sample in a study of T-cell reconstitution after alpha-beta-depleted transplantation in children. Preparation of the TCRbeta library used unique molecular identifiers. TCRdb reprocessed the PCR reads with MiXCR, giving one entry per CDR3 protein. The sample comprises around 580,000 distinct CDR3 sequences, more than 20% of which are singletons, and less than 15% rests with the top ten. The specimen was PBMCs, mostly from graft donor cells, collected 360 days after TCRalphabeta/CD19-depleted stem cell transplant. The source of these receptors is a boy under three years old who had a stem cell transplant for acute myeloid leukemia, so the T cells may come from the graft donor.

The table lists this clonotype with a few counts. This sequence joins TRBV7-8 and TRBJ1-4; 7 bases map to TRBD1. The CDR3 has 15 residues. V was clipped by 2 bases and J by 4 bases; unmatched bases: 4. Germline CDR1 and CDR2: SGHVS and FQNEAQ. CDR3 sequence reads: CASSLSGQINEKLFF. DNA for the CDR3: TGTGCCAGCAGCTTATCGGGACAGATTAATGAAAAACTGTTTTTT.

This clonotype was seen a few times. The V and J genes are TRBV20-1 and TRBJ1-3, with D unresolved. Per the germline V gene, CDR1 is DFQATT and CDR2 is SNEGSKA (reference sequence). Trimming removed 0 bases from V and 1 base from J, with 19 bases in between. The CDR3 is 18 amino acids. This CDR3 is CSAREGKRLWGSGNTIYF. In DNA, the CDR3 is TGCAGTGCTAGAGAGGGTAAAAGGCTGTGGGGATCTGGAAACACCATATATTTT.

This clonotype occurred a few times. V usage is TRBV13 and J usage is TRBJ2-1; D is tentatively TRBD1 or TRBD2 (7 bases each). This CDR3 has 11 residues. The V end was cut by 8 bases, the J end by 10 bases, with 12 bases between. Per the germline V gene, CDR1 is PRHDT and CDR2 is FYEKMQ (reference sequence). The CDR3 sequence: CASQGGGEQFF. CDR3 bases: TGTGCCAGCCAGGGGGGAGGGGAGCAGTTCTTC.

The V call is TRBV27, the J call TRBJ2-7, with 12 bases identical to TRBD2. V was clipped by 6 bases and J by 7 bases; unmatched bases: 10. The CDR3 is 15 amino acids. Germline CDR1 MNHEY, CDR2 SMNVEV (reference sequence). The DNA for the CDR3 is TGTGCCAGCAGCAAGAGACTAGCGGGAGCGTGGGAGCAGTACTTC. It is translated as CASSKRLAGAWEQYF.

This sequence joins TRBV20-1 and TRBJ2-7; TRBD1 or TRBD2 may be the D gene (7 bases each). CDR1 and CDR2 (germline): DFQATT, SNEGSKA (reference sequence). The CDR3 length is 13 residues. With 3 bases removed from V and 5 bases from J, the gap between germline ends came to 14 bases. The CDR3 DNA follows: TGCAGTGCTAGGGGATCAGGGGGGGACGAGCAGTACTTC. Protein sequence: CSARGSGGDEQYF.

This clonotype was observed at least ten times. The V and J genes are TRBV7-9 and TRBJ2-7, with no clear D. The CDR3 runs to 14 residues. The germline gives CDR1 SEHNR, CDR2 FQNEAQ (reference sequence). Trimming took 4 bases from V and 4 from J, leaving 14 bases between them. The CDR3 DNA reads as TGTGCCAGCAGCTCGGTACTACAGCGATACGAGCAGTACTTC. Its translation: CASSSVLQRYEQYF.

This clonotype has ten or more counts. V gene TRBV29-1 combines with J gene TRBJ1-3, with a tentative D call TRBD1 (5 bases). The CDR3 runs 13 residues. CDR1 is SQVTM, CDR2 ANQGSEA, per germline. V lost 3 bases, J lost 4 bases, and 10 bases lay in between. The CDR3 sequence is CSVDGGTGNTIYF. The CDR3 bases are TGCAGCGTTGACGGGGGGACGGGAAACACCATATATTTT. Using reference TRBV29-1 and TRBJ1-3 for the parts outside the CDR3, the full variable domain is SAVISQKPSRDICQRGTSLTIQCQVDSQVTMMFWYRQQPGQSLTLIATANQGSEATYESGFVIDKFPISRPNLTFSTLTVSNMSPEDSSIYLCSVDGGTGNTIYFGEGSWLTVV.

The chain recombines TRBV25-1 with TRBJ1-5; D not certain. Germline lookup yields CDR1 MGHDK and CDR2 SYGVNS. The CDR3 extends over 13 amino acids. Trimming took 8 bases from V and 0 from J, leaving 8 bases between them. CDR3 residues: CASGKDSNQPQHF. DNA of the CDR3: TGTGCCAGCGGAAAAGATAGCAATCAGCCCCAGCATTTT.

The CDR3 protein is CASRPQGAETEAFF. The CDR3 DNA reads TGTGCCAGCAGACCTCAGGGGGCTGAGACTGAAGCTTTCTTT. This chain connects TRBV6-5 to TRBJ1-1; 8 nucleotides line up with TRBD1. Per the germline V gene, CDR1 is MNHEY and CDR2 is SVGAGI. The trim removed 6 bases at V and 5 bases at J, leaving 8 bases unmatched. The CDR3 contains 14 residues.

There are many counts of this clonotype. One end of the junction is discordant with germline, which a read error may explain. This chain links TRBV29-1 with TRBJ1-1; no definite D call. The V gene's germline CDR1 is SQVTM and CDR2 ANQGSEA. This CDR3 is 13 amino acids long. The CDR3 DNA sequence: TGCAGCGCTACGGGCCTTATGAACAGTGAAGCTTTCTTT. It specifies CSATGLMNSEAFF.

The V and J genes are TRBV4-3 and TRBJ1-2, with no clear D. The CDR3 is 15 amino acids. Germline-derived CDR1 and CDR2 are LGHNA and YSLEER. The germline V and J ends were trimmed by 0 bases and 2 bases, with 10 bases remaining between them. The CDR3 protein is CASSQDLAVNYGYTF. The CDR3 region has the DNA TGCGCCAGCAGCCAAGATTTGGCCGTGAACTATGGCTACACCTTC.

This clonotype was counted at least ten times. Relative to the germline gene, one junction end is altered; a read error may explain this. The genes are TRBV20-1 and TRBJ2-6; D is ambiguous. CDR1 DFQATT and CDR2 SNEGSKA come from the germline V gene (reference sequence). This CDR3 has 20 residues. CDR3 bases: TGCAGCGCTAGTAGTCCTCTACGTGAGTTGCTCCGAGGTCTCCCGAACGTCCTGACTTTC. Its protein is CSASSPLRELLRGLPNVLTF.

This clonotype was seen more than once but under ten times. The CDR3, as DNA: TGCAGCGCTGAGGGGGGGACGGTGAACACTGAAGCTTTCTTT. Protein product: CSAEGGTVNTEAFF. This rearrangement joins TRBV29-1 to TRBJ1-1; D may be TRBD1 (6 bases). The CDR3 runs to 14 residues. CDR1 and CDR2 (germline): SQVTM, ANQGSEA. Trimming removed 7 bases from V and 0 bases from J, with 15 bases in between.

The sample holds many counts of this clonotype. V gene TRBV5-6 combines with J gene TRBJ1-4; maybe TRBD1 (6 bases). The germline V gene has CDR1 SGHDT and CDR2 YYEEEE. V lost 4 bases to trimming and J lost 6 bases, with 22 bases between them. This CDR3 is 17 amino acids long. The CDR3 reads CASSTEPGQLHDEKLFF. CDR3 sequence (DNA): TGTGCCAGCAGCACAGAACCCGGACAGCTCCACGATGAAAAACTGTTTTTT.

The rearrangement joins TRBV7-6 to TRBJ1-4; D gene unclear. This CDR3 is built from 12 residues. In germline, CDR1 is SGHVS, CDR2 FNYEAQ. V lost 2 bases and J lost 8, with 6 bases in between. DNA of the CDR3: TGTGCCAGCAGCTTACCGGGGGAAAAACTGTTTTTT. This sequence encodes CASSLPGEKLFF.

This clonotype occurred a few times. The chain is built from TRBV12-3 or TRBV12-4 and TRBJ2-5; D gene ambiguous. Trimming pared 2 bases from V and 5 bases from J, leaving 9 bases between. The CDR3 contains 13 residues. The CDR3 DNA sequence: TGTGCCAGCAGTTTAATGGGTTCGGAGACCCAGTACTTC. This gives the protein CASSLMGSETQYF.

This clonotype was observed a few times. This rearrangement joins TRBV11-2 to TRBJ2-3, with 14 bases identical to TRBD2. CDR1 is SGHAT, CDR2 FQNNGV, per germline. The ends lost 5 bases at V and 8 bases at J; junction bases unmatched: 3. This CDR3 is 14 amino acids long. CDR3 sequence (DNA): TGTGCCAGCAGCCGACTAGCGGGGGGGGGTACGCAGTATTTT. This translates into CASSRLAGGGTQYF. Variable domain in full (rest from reference TRBV11-2 and TRBJ2-3): EAGVAQSPRYKIIEKRQSVAFWCNPISGHATLYWYQQILGQGPKLLIQFQNNGVVDDSQLPKDRFSAERLKGVDSTLKIQPAKLEDSAVYLCASSRLAGGGTQYFGPGTRLTVL.

The rearrangement links TRBV3-1 to TRBJ2-7; D gene unclear. V lost 2 bases and J 6 bases, leaving 14 bases between the germline ends. Germline values: CDR1 LGHDT, CDR2 YNNKEL (reference sequence). The CDR3 totals 14 residues. The CDR3 bases are TGTGCCAGCAGCCAATCCGGGTCCTTAAGCGAGCAGTACGTC. It translates to CASSQSGSLSEQYV.

The rearrangement uses TRBV6-2 or TRBV6-3 and TRBJ2-7; TRBD2 matches 14 bases. CDR1 MNHEY and CDR2 SVGEGT come from the germline V gene. The CDR3 runs 16 residues. V lost 4 bases, J lost 2 bases, and 4 bases stayed unmatched. CDR3 residues: CASSSGLAGGTYEQYF. Here the CDR3 DNA reads TGTGCCAGCAGTTCCGGACTAGCGGGGGGAACCTACGAGCAGTACTTC.

This clonotype was recorded a few times. The rearrangement links TRBV4-1 to TRBJ1-5; unclear D gene. Trimming shortened V by 0 bases and J by 6 bases, and 18 bases separated the two germline ends. CDR3 length equals 17 residues. Germline V lookup: CDR1 MGHRA, CDR2 YSYEKL. CDR3 sequence: CASSQEVGAAWGQPQHF. CDR3 nucleotides: TGCGCCAGCAGCCAAGAGGTAGGAGCCGCCTGGGGTCAGCCCCAGCATTTT.

This clonotype was detected ten times or more. The gene calls are TRBV27 and TRBJ2-5; 7 nucleotides line up with TRBD1. This CDR3 is 15 amino acids long. Germline V gene data show CDR1 as MNHEY and CDR2 as SMNVEV (reference sequence). V dropped 6 bases and J dropped 5; count of bases not matched to a gene: 12. The CDR3 DNA reads as TGTGCCAGCAGCCCACAGGGGCCCAAATACGAGACCCAGTACTTC. Translation gives CASSPQGPKYETQYF.

This clonotype was picked up a small number of times. This chain joins TRBV6-5 and TRBJ2-5; D is possibly TRBD2 (5 bases). V was trimmed by 0 bases and J by 3 bases, leaving 14 bases between them. This CDR3 region has 16 residues. Germline V gene lookup returns CDR1 MNHEY and CDR2 SVGAGI. The CDR3 nucleotides are TGTGCCAGCAGTTACTCGAAGCGGCAGGTCGAAGAGACCCAGTACTTC. This gives the protein CASSYSKRQVEETQYF.

V and J are TRBV28 and TRBJ1-1; 9 nucleotides line up with TRBD1. The germline V gene encodes CDR1 MDHEN and CDR2 SYDVKM. This CDR3 comprises 15 residues. J was trimmed by 6 bases and V by 6 bases; bases with no gene match: 11. CDR3 residues: CASRLAGTGSPEAFF. In nucleotides, the CDR3 is TGTGCCAGCAGGTTAGCCGGGACAGGGAGTCCTGAAGCTTTCTTT.

Many counts were recorded for this clonotype. This sequence joins TRBV2 and TRBJ2-7; D not certain. The CDR3 loop spans 15 amino acids. V lost 3 bases to trimming and J lost 4 bases, with 16 bases between them. CDR1 and CDR2 (germline): SNHLY, FYNNEI. In DNA form, the CDR3 reads TGTGCCAGCAGTGATAGGAGTACCGGCCGATACGAGCAGTACGTC. Translated: CASSDRSTGRYEQYV.